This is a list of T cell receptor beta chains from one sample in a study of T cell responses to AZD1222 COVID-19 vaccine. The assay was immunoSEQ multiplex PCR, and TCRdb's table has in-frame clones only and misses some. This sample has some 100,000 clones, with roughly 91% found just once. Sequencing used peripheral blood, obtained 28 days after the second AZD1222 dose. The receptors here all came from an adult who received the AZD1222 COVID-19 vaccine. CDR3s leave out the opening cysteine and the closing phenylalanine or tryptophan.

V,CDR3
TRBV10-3,AIRGTSQSYEQY
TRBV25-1,ASNRRSDNSNQPQH
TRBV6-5,ASSYRVSYEQY
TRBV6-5,ASSYSFSGRQF
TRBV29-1,SVGADLRLTDTQY
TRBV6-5,ASSYSIWRDSFEQY
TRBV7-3,ASSLGPSEQY
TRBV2,ASTTNEKLF
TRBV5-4,ASSRGGQGTSGRAYNEQF
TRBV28,ASSLSSGQGFYNSPLH
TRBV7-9,ASSLGTASSYEQY
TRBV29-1,SVGSRGGETQY
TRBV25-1,ASSDGSSTPGAVYGYT
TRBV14,ASSRTGNSPLH
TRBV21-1,ASSKERGPWELF
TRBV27,ASSFGPSSYEQY
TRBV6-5,ASSYDRGGNQPQH
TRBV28,ASSQTDFSSYEQY
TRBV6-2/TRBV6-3,ASSNRGGYQPQH
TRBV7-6,ASSMGGTPGRGEQY
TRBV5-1,ASSLWPGRDEQF
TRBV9,ASSSTQAIALNTEAF
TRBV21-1,ASSSPGQGVNLPNQPQH
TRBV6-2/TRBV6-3,ASSFGGRATETQY
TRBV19,ASMDSLAKNIQY
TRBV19,ASRPPAATEAF
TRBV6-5,ASTELLNSPLH
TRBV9,ASSPVLSRAPEAF
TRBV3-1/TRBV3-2,ASSHGGRGGAPDTQY
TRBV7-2,ASSLVAQGGRGYNSPLH
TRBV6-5,ASRQTSHSEQF
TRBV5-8,ASSAGTGGFVF
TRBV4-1,ASSQEPGDHSYNEQF
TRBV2,ASRVRGTGIYEQF
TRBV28,ASSFPANYGYT
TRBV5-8,ASSLESRTWGYNEQF
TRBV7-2,ASSLDRGRVGNEQF
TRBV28,ASSPGILYGYT
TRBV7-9,ASSFLAGGNTDTQY
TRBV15,ATSRGYRSRNYEQY
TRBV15,ATSRDHSAGPSYEQY
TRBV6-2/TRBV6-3,ASSYLVNSGGRAFNEQF
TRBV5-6,ASSLDSSGFYNEQF
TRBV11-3,ASSLDNDGSGNTIY
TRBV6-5,ASGPGDTEAF
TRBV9,ASSVRQGNGNTGELF
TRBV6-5,ASSSLGNQPQH
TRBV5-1,ASSSTASLMNTEAF
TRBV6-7,ASSYNTSGSTDTQY
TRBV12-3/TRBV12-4,ASSLPGGNGYT
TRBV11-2,ASSARDRGTSNTEAF
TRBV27,ASSLSHGPGLLTMEQF